This TCR beta chain was captured in a study of blood T cell repertoires in COVID-19. This clone was observed once. As handled by the study authors: Reference gene primer amplification gave estimated nucleated cell counts. The repertoire was sequenced with immunoSEQ multiplex PCR; TCRdb's copy has only in-frame clones and lacks some. V and J calls plus clone size are reproduced from that table; the DNA served to infer D and trimming. The sample lists some 250,000 clones, around four fifths occurring once. The CDR3 length is 14 residues. Germline V gene sequence: CDR1 PRHDT, CDR2 FYEKMQ (reference sequence). J was trimmed by 2 bases and V by 5 bases; bases with no gene match: 5.

This chain uses TRBV13 with TRBJ2-7; 8 bases match TRBD1. This TCR was sampled from a middle-aged man with acute or convalescent COVID-19. Sequencing was carried out using peripheral blood. The CDR3 spells CASSPRTGPYEQYF. The CDR3 DNA sequence: TGTGCCAGCAGCCCCCGGACAGGGCCCTACGAGCAGTACTTC.